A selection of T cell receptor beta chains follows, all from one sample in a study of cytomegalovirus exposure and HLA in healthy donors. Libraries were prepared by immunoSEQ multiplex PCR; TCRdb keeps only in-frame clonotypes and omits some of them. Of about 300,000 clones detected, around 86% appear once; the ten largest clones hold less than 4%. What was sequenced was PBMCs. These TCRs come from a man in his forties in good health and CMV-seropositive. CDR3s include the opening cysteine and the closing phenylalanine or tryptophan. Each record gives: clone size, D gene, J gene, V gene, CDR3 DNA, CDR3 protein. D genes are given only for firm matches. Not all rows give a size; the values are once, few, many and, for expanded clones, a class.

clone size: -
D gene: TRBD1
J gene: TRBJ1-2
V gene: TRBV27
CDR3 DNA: TGTGCCAGCAGGCCACAGGGGGCTTACTATGGCTACACCTTC
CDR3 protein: CASRPQGAYYGYTF

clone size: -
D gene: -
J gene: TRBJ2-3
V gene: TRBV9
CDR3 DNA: TGTGCCAGCACCAAGGGGGGGGGCACAGATACGCAGTATTTT
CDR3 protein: CASTKGGGTDTQYF

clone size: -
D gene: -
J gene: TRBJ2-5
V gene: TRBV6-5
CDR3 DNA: TGTGCCAGCAGTTCTCCAGAGCGGGAGACCCAGTACTTC
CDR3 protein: CASSSPERETQYF

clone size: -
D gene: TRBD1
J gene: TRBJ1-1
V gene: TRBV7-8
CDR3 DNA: TGTGCCAGCTACCGAACGGACAGGGGCCTGCGAAACTCTGAAGCTTTCTTT
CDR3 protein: CASYRTDRGLRNSEAFF

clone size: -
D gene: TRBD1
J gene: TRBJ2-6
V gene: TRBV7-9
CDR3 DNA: TGTGCCAGCAGCCCAAGGACAGGGGGCTTGGCTGGGGCCAACGTCCTGACTTTC
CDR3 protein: CASSPRTGGLAGANVLTF

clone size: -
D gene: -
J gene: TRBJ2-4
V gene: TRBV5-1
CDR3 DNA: TGCGCCAGCAGCTTGGACTATACCAAAAACATTCAGTACTTC
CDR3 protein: CASSLDYTKNIQYF

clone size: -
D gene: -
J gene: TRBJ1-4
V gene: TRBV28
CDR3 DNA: TGTGCCACCTGCCCCGCGTCCCTAACTGAAAAACTGTTTTTT
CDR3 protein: CATCPASLTEKLFF

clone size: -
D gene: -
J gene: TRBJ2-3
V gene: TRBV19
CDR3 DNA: TGTGCCAGTATGCCGCGGGGGCCAAGGGCAGATACGCAGTATTTT
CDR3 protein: CASMPRGPRADTQYF

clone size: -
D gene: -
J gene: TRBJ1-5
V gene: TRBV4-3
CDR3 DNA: TGCGCCAGCAGCCAATCCCTCTCGGGTCCCAACCCGCATTTT
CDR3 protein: CASSQSLSGPNPHF

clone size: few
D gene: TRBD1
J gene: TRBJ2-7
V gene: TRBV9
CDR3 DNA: TGTGCCAGCAGCGTGACAGGGGCCCCACACTACGAGCAGTACTTC
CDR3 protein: CASSVTGAPHYEQYF

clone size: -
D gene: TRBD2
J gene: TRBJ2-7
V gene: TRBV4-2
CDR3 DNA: TGTGCCAGCAGCCCTTTGGGACTAGCGGGAGGGCCTCTTTACGAGCAGTACTTC
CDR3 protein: CASSPLGLAGGPLYEQYF

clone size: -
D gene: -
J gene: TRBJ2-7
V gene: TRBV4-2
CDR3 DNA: TGTGCCAGCAGTCCTACTCAGGCCACCTCCTACGAGCAGTACTTC
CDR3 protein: CASSPTQATSYEQYF

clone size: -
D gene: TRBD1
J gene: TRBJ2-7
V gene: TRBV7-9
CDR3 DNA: TGTGCCAGCAGCGGAGACAGGGGCCCCTACGAGCAGTACTTC
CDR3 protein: CASSGDRGPYEQYF

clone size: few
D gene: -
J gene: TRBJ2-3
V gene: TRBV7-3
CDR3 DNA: TGTGCCAGCAGCTTAGTGGCAGTCCCAGATACGCAGTATTTT
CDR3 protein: CASSLVAVPDTQYF

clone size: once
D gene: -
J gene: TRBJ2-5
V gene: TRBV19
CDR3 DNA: TGTGCCAGTTCCCGCTCGAGGTCTTTCCAAGAGACCCAGTACTTC
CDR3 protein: CASSRSRSFQETQYF

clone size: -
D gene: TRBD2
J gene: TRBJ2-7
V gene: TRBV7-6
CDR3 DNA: TGTGCCAGCAGCTCCACGACCAGCGGGACCTACGAGCAGTACTTC
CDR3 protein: CASSSTTSGTYEQYF

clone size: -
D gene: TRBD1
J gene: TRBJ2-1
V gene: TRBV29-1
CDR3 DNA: TGCAGCGTTGACCGGGGACAGGGGGGGTACAATGAGCAGTTCTTC
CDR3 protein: CSVDRGQGGYNEQFF

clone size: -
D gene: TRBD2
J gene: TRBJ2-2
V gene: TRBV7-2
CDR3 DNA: TGTGCCAGCAGCCCCCGAACCCGACTAGCGGGAGGTATAATCGGGGAGCTGTTTTTT
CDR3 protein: CASSPRTRLAGGIIGELFF

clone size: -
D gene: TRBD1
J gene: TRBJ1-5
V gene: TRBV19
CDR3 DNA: TGTGCCAGTTGGGACAGGGAAGATCAGCCCCAGCATTTT
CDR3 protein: CASWDREDQPQHF

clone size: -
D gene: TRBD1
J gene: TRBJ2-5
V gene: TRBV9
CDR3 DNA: TGTGCCAGCAGCTTTGGACAGGGCGAAGAGACCCAGTACTTC
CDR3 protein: CASSFGQGEETQYF

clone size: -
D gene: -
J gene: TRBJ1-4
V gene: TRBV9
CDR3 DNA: TGTGCCAGCAGCGTGCGTCTTAATGAAAAACTGTTTTTT
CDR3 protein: CASSVRLNEKLFF

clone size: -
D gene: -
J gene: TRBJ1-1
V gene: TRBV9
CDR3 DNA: TGTGCCAGCAGCGTAGGGGAGGTGAACACTGAAGCTTTCTTT
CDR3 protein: CASSVGEVNTEAFF

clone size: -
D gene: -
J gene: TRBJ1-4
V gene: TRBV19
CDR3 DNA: TGTGCCAGTAAAGTCGAGAGAAAACTGTTTTTT
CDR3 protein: CASKVERKLFF

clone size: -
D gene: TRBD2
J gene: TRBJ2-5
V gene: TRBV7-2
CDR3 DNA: TGTGCCAGCAGCTTCCCCCGCGGGAGGGCTGAGACCCAGTACTTC
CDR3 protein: CASSFPRGRAETQYF

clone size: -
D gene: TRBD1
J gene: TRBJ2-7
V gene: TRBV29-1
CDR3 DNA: TGCAGCGTCTTAATCGGGACAGGCAAGGATTACGAGCAGTACTTC
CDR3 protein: CSVLIGTGKDYEQYF

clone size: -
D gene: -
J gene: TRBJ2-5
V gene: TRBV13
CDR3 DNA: TGTGCCAGCAGCTTAGCGTGGAGAGAGCAAGAGACCCAGTACTTC
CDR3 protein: CASSLAWREQETQYF

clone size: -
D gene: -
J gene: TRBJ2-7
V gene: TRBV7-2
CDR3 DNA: TGTGCCAGCAGCTCACGATCTGCGGGCGAACAGCAGTACTTC
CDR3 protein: CASSSRSAGEQQYF

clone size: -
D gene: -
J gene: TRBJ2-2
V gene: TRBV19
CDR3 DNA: TGTGCCAGTAGCCGGCGGGTGGACACCGGGGAGCTGTTTTTT
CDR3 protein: CASSRRVDTGELFF

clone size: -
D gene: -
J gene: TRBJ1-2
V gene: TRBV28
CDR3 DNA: TGTGCCAGCAGTTTGCAAAGCGGCCTAGAGAGGAGCTACACCTTC
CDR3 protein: CASSLQSGLERSYTF

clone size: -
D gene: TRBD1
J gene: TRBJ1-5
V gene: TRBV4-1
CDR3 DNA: TGCGCCAGCAGCCAACCAGGGGGCGTTCAGCCCCAGCATTTT
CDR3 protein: CASSQPGGVQPQHF

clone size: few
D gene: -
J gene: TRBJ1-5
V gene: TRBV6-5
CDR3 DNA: TGTGCCAGCAGTTACAAAGGGGGGGACAATCAGCCCCAGCATTTT
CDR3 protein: CASSYKGGDNQPQHF

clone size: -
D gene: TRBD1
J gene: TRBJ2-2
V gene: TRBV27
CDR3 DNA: TGTGCCAGCAGAGGACAGGGGACCGGGGAGCTGTTTTTT
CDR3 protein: CASRGQGTGELFF

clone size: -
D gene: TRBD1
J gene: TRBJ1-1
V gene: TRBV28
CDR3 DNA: TGTGCCAGCAGTTTGAATACAGGGGGCCCCTTGAACACTGAAGCTTTCTTT
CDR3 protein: CASSLNTGGPLNTEAFF

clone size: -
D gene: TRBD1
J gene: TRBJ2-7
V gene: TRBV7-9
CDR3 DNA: TGTTCCAGCAGCTCAAGGGGGGGACAGGGAGGCTACGAGCAGTACTTC
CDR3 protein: CSSSSRGGQGGYEQYF

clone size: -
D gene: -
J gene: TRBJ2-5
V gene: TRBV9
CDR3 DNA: TGTGCCAGCAGCGGGTCTTTGACCAGGGGTGAGACCCAGTACTTC
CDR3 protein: CASSGSLTRGETQYF

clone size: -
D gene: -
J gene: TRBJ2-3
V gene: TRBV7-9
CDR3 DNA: TGTGCCAGCAGCTTCTTCAGAGGGTTGGGTACGCAGTATTTT
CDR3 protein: CASSFFRGLGTQYF

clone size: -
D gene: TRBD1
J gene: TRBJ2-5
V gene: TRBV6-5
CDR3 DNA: TGTGCCAGCAGTGCCCGACAGGGTGGGCCAGAGACCCAGTACTTC
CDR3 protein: CASSARQGGPETQYF

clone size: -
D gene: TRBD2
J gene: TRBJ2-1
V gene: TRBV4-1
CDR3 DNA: TGCGCCAGCAGCCAAGTTGGGAGGACTAGCATGCATGAGCAGTTCTTC
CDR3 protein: CASSQVGRTSMHEQFF